The rows below give T cell receptor beta chains drawn from one sample of a study of neurological immune-mediated disorders. TCRdb analysed the 5' RACE reads with MiXCR anew, one entry per CDR3 protein. Among roughly 31,000 distinct CDR3 sequences listed, around a quarter were seen once. The sample was CD4+ T cells from blood. The receptors come from a man between 45 and 60 years old with HTLV-1-associated myelopathy (HAM/TSP). CDR3s include the opening cysteine and the closing phenylalanine or tryptophan. The D gene is left open where the match is weak. Expanded clones are given a class, and other clones once, few, many or no size at all.

clone_size	d_call	v_call	j_call	cdr3_aa	cdr3_nt
.	.	TRBV2	TRBJ1-6	CASNQRDSPLHF	TGTGCCAGCAACCAGAGGGATTCACCCCTCCACTTT
.	.	TRBV27	TRBJ2-3	CASRRTSGGGYTQYF	TGTGCCAGCAGGAGGACTAGTGGGGGCGGGTATACGCAGTATTTT
many	.	TRBV7-8	TRBJ1-5	CASSLGRGAFNQPQHF	TGTGCCAGCAGCCTCGGACGGGGGGCGTTCAATCAGCCCCAGCATTTT
.	TRBD1	TRBV10-3	TRBJ2-1	CASRDQQGDEQFF	TGTGCCTCACGGGATCAACAGGGGGATGAGCAGTTCTTC
many	TRBD1	TRBV3-1	TRBJ1-1	CASSQRQGAEAFF	TGTGCCAGCAGCCAAAGACAGGGGGCTGAAGCTTTCTTT
many	.	TRBV20-1	TRBJ2-1	CSARDRPDRYNEQFF	TGCAGTGCTAGAGATCGGCCGGACCGGTACAATGAGCAGTTCTTC
.	.	TRBV19	TRBJ2-7	CASSMSFVGTRGYEQYF	TGTGCCAGTAGTATGTCCTTCGTTGGGACAAGGGGATACGAGCAGTACTTC
many	.	TRBV7-2	TRBJ1-6	CASSPAMSGSPLHF	TGTGCCAGCAGCCCCGCGATGAGTGGCTCACCCCTCCACTTT
.	.	TRBV5-1	TRBJ1-6	CASSLAGLGVQPLHF	TGCGCCAGCAGCTTGGCAGGACTTGGAGTTCAGCCCCTCCACTTT
many	.	TRBV12-3/TRBV12-4	TRBJ1-2	CASRILNHGYTF	TGTGCCAGCAGGATCCTAAACCATGGCTACACCTTC
.	.	TRBV20-1	TRBJ1-3	CSAREPGNTIYF	TGCAGTGCTAGAGAGCCTGGAAACACCATATATTTT
.	.	TRBV7-2	TRBJ1-3	CASSLASPSSGNTIYF	TGTGCCAGCAGCTTGGCCAGCCCCAGCTCTGGAAACACCATATATTTT
.	TRBD1	TRBV18	TRBJ1-1	CANSPPQGGLNTEAFF	TGTGCCAACTCACCACCCCAGGGGGGCCTGAACACTGAAGCTTTCTTT
many	.	TRBV6-1	TRBJ1-4	CASSATSGPANEKLFF	TGTGCCAGCAGTGCCACCTCTGGGCCGGCTAATGAAAAACTGTTTTTT
many	.	TRBV5-4	TRBJ1-1	CASSLSLGNTEAFF	TGTGCCAGCAGCTTAAGTTTGGGGAACACTGAAGCTTTCTTT
many	.	TRBV5-1	TRBJ1-2	CASSKSVASNYGYTF	TGCGCCAGCAGTAAATCGGTTGCCTCTAACTATGGCTACACCTTC
many	TRBD1	TRBV5-1	TRBJ2-7	CASSFRDRDHEQYF	TGCGCCAGCAGCTTCCGGGACAGGGACCACGAGCAGTACTTC
many	.	TRBV10-2	TRBJ1-2	CASSDPQGRNYGYTF	TGCGCCAGCAGTGACCCCCAGGGGCGTAACTATGGCTACACCTTC
many	.	TRBV20-1	TRBJ2-1	CSARVILRDNEQFF	TGCAGTGCTAGAGTGATCCTAAGGGACAATGAGCAGTTCTTC
many	TRBD1	TRBV20-1	TRBJ1-2	CSARDRGEGGYTF	TGCAGTGCTAGGGACAGGGGGGAAGGTGGCTACACCTTC
many	TRBD2	TRBV5-1	TRBJ2-1	CASSPRTSGYNEQFF	TGCGCCAGCAGCCCGCGGACTAGCGGCTACAATGAGCAGTTCTTC
many	.	TRBV7-2	TRBJ2-7	CASSKNRGGYEQYF	TGTGCCAGCAGCAAAAACAGGGGGGGCTACGAGCAGTACTTC
many	TRBD1	TRBV10-3	TRBJ2-7	CAIKGTAYEQYF	TGTGCCATCAAAGGGACAGCCTACGAGCAGTACTTC
.	.	TRBV20-1	TRBJ2-1	CSASPRSDSYNEQFF	TGCAGTGCTAGCCCGCGCAGCGACTCCTACAATGAGCAGTTCTTC
many	TRBD1	TRBV27	TRBJ2-7	CASSPTGRNYEQYF	TGTGCCAGCAGTCCGACAGGGCGGAACTACGAGCAGTACTTC
many	.	TRBV7-2	TRBJ2-7	CASSPGSLSYEQYF	TGTGCCAGCAGCCCCGGGAGTCTCTCCTACGAGCAGTACTTC
many	.	TRBV11-1	TRBJ2-1	CASSLAAGLGEQFF	TGTGCCAGCAGCTTAGCGGCAGGACTTGGTGAGCAGTTCTTC
many	.	TRBV10-3	TRBJ2-7	CAISEDPQEQYF	TGTGCCATCAGTGAAGACCCCCAGGAGCAGTACTTC
many	.	TRBV5-1	TRBJ1-4	CASSATGPEKLFF	TGCGCCAGCAGCGCTACAGGGCCTGAAAAACTGTTTTTT
.	.	TRBV15	TRBJ2-7	CATSRGGGSADEQYF	TGTGCCACCAGCAGAGGTGGAGGGTCAGCGGACGAGCAGTACTTC
.	.	TRBV2	TRBJ2-3	CASSEQGTNTQYF	TGTGCCAGCAGTGAACAAGGGACAAATACGCAGTATTTT
many	.	TRBV6-1	TRBJ1-2	CASSRGQPPYGYTF	TGTGCCAGCAGTCGAGGACAGCCTCCCTATGGCTACACCTTC
.	.	TRBV12-3/TRBV12-4	TRBJ2-7	CASSDVTVLYEQYF	TGTGCCAGCAGCGACGTGACAGTTCTCTACGAGCAGTACTTC
many	.	TRBV29-1	TRBJ2-2	CSVKPGHLNTGELFF	TGCAGCGTAAAACCGGGACACCTAAACACCGGGGAGCTGTTTTTT
many	.	TRBV12-3/TRBV12-4	TRBJ1-1	CASSRDRYTEAFF	TGTGCCAGCAGTAGGGACCGATACACTGAAGCTTTCTTT
many	.	TRBV20-1	TRBJ2-3	CSARGLALLRTDTQYF	TGCAGTGCTAGAGGTCTAGCCTTACTTCGCACAGATACGCAGTATTTT
.	.	TRBV5-5	TRBJ1-2	CASSSILNYGYTF	TGTGCCAGCAGCTCGATCCTTAACTATGGCTACACCTTC
many	TRBD1	TRBV7-8	TRBJ1-5	CASSPNRDRGRVNNQPQHF	TGTGCCAGCAGCCCCAACCGGGACAGGGGGCGCGTAAACAATCAGCCCCAGCATTTT
many	TRBD1	TRBV7-8	TRBJ2-3	CASSTQGEISTDTQYF	TGTGCCAGCAGCACACAGGGGGAGATTAGCACAGATACGCAGTATTTT
many	.	TRBV18	TRBJ2-3	CASSPEGPRRYF	TGTGCCAGCTCACCGGAAGGTCCTAGGAGGTATTTT
many	.	TRBV5-5	TRBJ2-3	CASSPRTSTDTQYF	TGTGCCAGCAGCCCACGGACTAGCACAGATACGCAGTATTTT
few	TRBD1	TRBV5-1	TRBJ1-1	CASSSGQLNTEAFF	TGCGCCAGCAGCTCGGGACAGCTGAACACTGAAGCTTTCTTT
.	TRBD1	TRBV5-1	TRBJ1-1	CASSLKKGARTEAFF	TGCGCCAGCAGCTTGAAAAAGGGGGCGCGTACTGAAGCTTTCTTT
.	.	TRBV10-1	TRBJ2-1	CASSESAQGTHEQFF	TGCGCCAGCAGTGAGTCTGCCCAGGGAACCCATGAGCAGTTCTTC
once	.	TRBV5-1	TRBJ2-2	CASSYLGSDTVELFF	TGCGCCAGCAGCTACTTGGGGTCGGACACCGTGGAGCTGTTTTTT
many	TRBD1	TRBV5-1	TRBJ1-6	CASSPGQGSPLHF	TGCGCCAGCAGCCCCGGACAGGGTTCACCCCTCCACTTT
.	.	TRBV10-3	TRBJ2-1	CAISESGEPTEQFF	TGTGCCATCAGTGAGTCGGGGGAACCTACTGAGCAGTTCTTC
many	TRBD1	TRBV19	TRBJ2-1	CASSIPGTGGEDEQFF	TGTGCCAGTAGTATACCCGGGACAGGGGGCGAGGATGAGCAGTTCTTC
many	TRBD2	TRBV20-1	TRBJ2-5	CSAFRPTTSDQETQYF	TGCAGTGCCTTCCGACCTACGACTAGCGACCAAGAGACCCAGTACTTC
many	.	TRBV27	TRBJ2-3	CATSFGGAERRTQYF	TGTGCCACCTCCTTTGGGGGCGCAGAGAGGCGTACGCAGTATTTT